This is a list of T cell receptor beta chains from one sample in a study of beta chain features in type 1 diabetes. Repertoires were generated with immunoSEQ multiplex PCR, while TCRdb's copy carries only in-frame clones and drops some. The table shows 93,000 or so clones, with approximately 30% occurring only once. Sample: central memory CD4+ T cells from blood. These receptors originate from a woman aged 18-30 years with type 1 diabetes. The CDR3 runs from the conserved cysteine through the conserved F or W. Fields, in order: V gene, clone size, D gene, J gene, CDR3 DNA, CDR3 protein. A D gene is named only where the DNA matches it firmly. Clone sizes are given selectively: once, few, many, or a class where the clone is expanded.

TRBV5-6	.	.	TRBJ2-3	TGTGCCAGCAGCTGGAGGCCACTAGCAAGAAGCACAGATACGCAGTATTTT	CASSWRPLARSTDTQYF
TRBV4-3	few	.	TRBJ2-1	TGCGCCAGCAGCCAAGAGGGCAGCAGGGGCTACAATGAGCAGTTCTTC	CASSQEGSRGYNEQFF
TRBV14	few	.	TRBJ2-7	TGTGCCAGCGGGATTAGGGGAGGCCACGAGCAGTACTTC	CASGIRGGHEQYF
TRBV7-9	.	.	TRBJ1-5	TGTGCCAGCAGCTTGGACATCGCCGGGGGGCCCCAGCATTTT	CASSLDIAGGPQHF
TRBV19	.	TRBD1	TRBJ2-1	TGTGCCAGTAGTATCTCAGGGGGTGAGCAGTTCTTC	CASSISGGEQFF
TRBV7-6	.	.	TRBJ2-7	TGTGCCAGCAGCTCAGGGGGGAGGTCCTACGAGCAGTACTTC	CASSSGGRSYEQYF
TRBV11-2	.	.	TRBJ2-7	TGTGCCAGCAGCTTCGGGGATACGACGCAGTACTTC	CASSFGDTTQYF
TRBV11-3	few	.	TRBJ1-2	TGTGCCAGCAGCTTAACAGGGATAAATGGCTACACCTTC	CASSLTGINGYTF
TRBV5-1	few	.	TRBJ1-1	TGCGCCAGCAGCTTGGATGTGGGTTGGAGCACTGAAGCTTTCTTT	CASSLDVGWSTEAFF
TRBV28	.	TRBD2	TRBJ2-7	TGTGCCAGCCACGAGGCGGGGGGGTCCTACGAGCAGTACTTC	CASHEAGGSYEQYF
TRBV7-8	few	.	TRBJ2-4	TGTGCCAGCAGCTTAGGGGCAGGGCGAAAAAACATTCAGTACTTC	CASSLGAGRKNIQYF
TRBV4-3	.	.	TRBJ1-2	TGCGCCAGCAGCCAAGATCGGAAAGGGGGAGCCTATGGCTACACCTTC	CASSQDRKGGAYGYTF
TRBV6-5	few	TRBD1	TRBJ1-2	TGTGCCAGCAGTCCATTGACAGGGAGCGGCTACACCTTC	CASSPLTGSGYTF
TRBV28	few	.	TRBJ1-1	TGTGCCAGCAGTTTAGGGAGAATGAACACTGAAGCTTTCTTT	CASSLGRMNTEAFF
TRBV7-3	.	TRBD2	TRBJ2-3	TGTGCCAGCAGCTTAACGCTTAGCGGGTCAGCAGATACGCAGTATTTT	CASSLTLSGSADTQYF
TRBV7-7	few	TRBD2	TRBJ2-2	TGTGCCAGCAGCTATGCTAGCGGGACCGGGGAGCTGTTTTTT	CASSYASGTGELFF
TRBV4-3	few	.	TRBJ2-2	TGCGCCAGCAGCCAAGATATTAACACCGGGGAGCTGTTTTTT	CASSQDINTGELFF
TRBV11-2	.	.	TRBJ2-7	TGTGCCAGCAGCTTACGGACTGGTAGGGAGTCGGGCGAGCAGTACTTC	CASSLRTGRESGEQYF
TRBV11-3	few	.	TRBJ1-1	TGTGCCAGCAGCTTAGCCCCTAAGTCGAACACTGAAGCTTTCTTT	CASSLAPKSNTEAFF
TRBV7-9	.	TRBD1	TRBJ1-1	TGTGCCAGCAGCCTCGACAGGGCCGGCACTGAAGCTTTCTTT	CASSLDRAGTEAFF
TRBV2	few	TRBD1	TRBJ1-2	TGTGCCAGCAGTCCTAGACAGGGAAACTATGGCTACACCTTC	CASSPRQGNYGYTF
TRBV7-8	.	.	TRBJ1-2	TGTGCCAGCAGCTTAGTCTACAGGCCTACTACTAACTATGGCTACACCTTC	CASSLVYRPTTNYGYTF
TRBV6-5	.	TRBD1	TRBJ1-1	TGTGCCAGCAGGGGGGGACAGCCTCTCACTGAAGCTTTCTTT	CASRGGQPLTEAFF
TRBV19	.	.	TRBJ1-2	TGTGCCACCTCGGGGGGGCGCGGCTATGGCTACACCTTC	CATSGGRGYGYTF
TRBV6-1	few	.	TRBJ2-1	TGTGCCAGCAGCGGTACTAGTTATGAGCAGTTCTTC	CASSGTSYEQFF
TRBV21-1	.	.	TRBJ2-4	TGTGCCAGCCCGGGGAGGGGGGGAATGACATGGCAGTACTTC	CASPGRGGMTWQYF
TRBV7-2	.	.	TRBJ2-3	TGTGCCAGCAGCTCAGGGATTACTAGCACAGATACGCAGTATTTT	CASSSGITSTDTQYF
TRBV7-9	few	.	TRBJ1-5	TGTGCCAGCAGCTTAGACAGCAATAATCAGCCCCAGCATTTT	CASSLDSNNQPQHF
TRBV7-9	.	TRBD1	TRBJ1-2	TGTGCCAGCAGCTTACCGACAGGGGCCTATGGCTACACCTTC	CASSLPTGAYGYTF
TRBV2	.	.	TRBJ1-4	TGTGCCAGCAGTCGGGGGGCTAATGAAAAACTGTTTTTT	CASSRGANEKLFF
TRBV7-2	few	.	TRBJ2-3	TGTGCCAGCAGCTTAGTAGCCGGGAGTAGCACAGATACGCAGTATTTT	CASSLVAGSSTDTQYF